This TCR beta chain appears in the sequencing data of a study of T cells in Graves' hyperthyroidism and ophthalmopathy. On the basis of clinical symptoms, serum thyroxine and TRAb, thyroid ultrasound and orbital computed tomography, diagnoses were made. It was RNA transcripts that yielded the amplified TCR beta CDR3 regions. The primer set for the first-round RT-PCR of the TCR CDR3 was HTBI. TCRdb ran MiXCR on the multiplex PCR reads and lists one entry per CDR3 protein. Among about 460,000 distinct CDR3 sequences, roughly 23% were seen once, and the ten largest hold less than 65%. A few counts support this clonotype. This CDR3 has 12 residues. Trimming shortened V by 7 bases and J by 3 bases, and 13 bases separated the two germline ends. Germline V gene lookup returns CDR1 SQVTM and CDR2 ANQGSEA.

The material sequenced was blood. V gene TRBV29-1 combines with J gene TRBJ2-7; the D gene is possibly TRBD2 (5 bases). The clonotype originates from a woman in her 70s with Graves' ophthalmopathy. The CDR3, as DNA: TGCAGCGCCTACCTGGCGGGCTACGAGCAGTACTTC. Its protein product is CSAYLAGYEQYF.